These 14 T cell receptor beta chains share one sample of origin, sequenced in a study of response to subunit inactivated influenza vaccine. TCRdb independently ran MiXCR on the RT-PCR reads; one entry per CDR3 protein. The repertoire includes about 500,000 distinct CDR3 sequences, 15% to 20% of them detected once, and around 3% sits in the top ten. Sample: CD4+ T cells sorted from PBMCs, taken around 2 years after vaccination. Receptors were obtained from a man aged 50 to 69 who received an inactivated influenza vaccine.

The rearrangement uses TRBV12-3 or TRBV12-4 and TRBJ2-1; D possibly corresponds to TRBD1 (6 bases). There are 15 residues in the CDR3. V shed 4 bases and J shed 3 bases, with 13 bases lying between them. CDR3: CASSYQTGLYNEQFF. The CDR3 DNA reads TGTGCCAGCAGTTACCAGACAGGACTCTACAATGAGCAGTTCTTC.

This clonotype was recorded at least ten times. Relative to the germline gene, one junction end is altered; a read error may explain this. This sequence joins TRBV5-1 and TRBJ2-2; D not certain. Germline-derived CDR1 and CDR2 are SGHRS and YFSETQ. The CDR3 contains 13 residues. The CDR3 sequence is CASSLDSTGELFF. The CDR3 DNA reads TGTGCCAGCAGCTTAGATAGCACCGGGGAGCTGTTTTTT. The entire variable domain, with the rest obtained from reference TRBV5-1 and TRBJ2-2, is as follows: KAGVTQTPRYLIKTRGQQVTLSCSPISGHRSVSWYQQTPGQGLQFLFEYFSETQRNKGNFPGRFSGRQFSNSRSEMNVSTLELGDSALYLCASSLDSTGELFFGEGSRLTVL.

In this sample, this clonotype turned up many times. The chain uses TRBV11-1 and TRBJ2-1; the match to TRBD2 covers 9 bases. V dropped 0 bases and J dropped 9; count of bases not matched to a gene: 9. Germline CDR1 is SGHAT and CDR2 is FQDESV (reference sequence). The CDR3 totals 16 residues. The CDR3 loop reads CASSLAWLAGPVEQFF. In nucleotides, the CDR3 is TGTGCCAGCAGCTTAGCCTGGCTAGCGGGACCCGTTGAGCAGTTCTTC.

This clonotype has more than one count but fewer than ten. A junction boundary mismatches the germline segment, possibly from a read error. The J gene is TRBJ1-1, the V gene TRBV6-1; D is ambiguous. Per germline, CDR1 MNHNS and CDR2 SASEGT. The CDR3 has 14 residues. The CDR3 region has the DNA TGTGCCAGCAGTGAACAGCCTATGAACATTGAAGCTTTCTTT. It translates to CASSEQPMNIEAFF.

In this sample, this clonotype turned up many times. The chain carries TRBV29-1 and TRBJ2-7; TRBD2 might be the D (5 bases). Germline CDR1 SQVTM, CDR2 ANQGSEA. The CDR3 runs to 12 residues. Trimming removed 0 bases at V and 3 bases at J, with 6 bases between. CDR3 amino acids: CSVEDEGYEQYF. Here the CDR3 DNA reads TGCAGCGTTGAAGATGAGGGCTACGAGCAGTACTTC.

This clonotype was detected a few times. This chain uses TRBV20-1 with TRBJ2-3; TRBD1 aligns across 9 bases. CDR1 and CDR2 from the germline V gene are DFQATT and SNEGSKA (reference sequence). The CDR3 sequence is 14 residues long. The V segment lost 6 bases and the J segment 3 bases; nucleotides outside the gene matches: 7. The CDR3 DNA reads TGCAGTGCCGAACAGGGGGCCGGTACAGATACGCAGTATTTT. Translating it yields CSAEQGAGTDTQYF.

The rearrangement joins TRBV5-1 to TRBJ2-2, with a possible D match to TRBD1 (6 bases). CDR1 is SGHRS and CDR2 is YFSETQ in the germline V gene. CDR3 size: 17 residues. The V end was cut by 4 bases, the J end by 2 bases, with 18 bases between. The CDR3: CASSTLGTSRNTGELFF. In DNA form, the CDR3 reads TGCGCCAGCAGCACCCTAGGGACATCGCGAAACACCGGGGAGCTGTTTTTT.

As to this clonotype: Sequence at one end of the junction differs from germline and may be a read error. The V gene is TRBV12-3 or TRBV12-4, the J gene TRBJ1-1, with 7 bases fitting TRBD1. The CDR3 is made up of 13 amino acids. The CDR3, as DNA: TGTTCCAGCAGTCAGGCTCTCACAGGGGTAGCTTTCTTT. Protein sequence: CSSSQALTGVAFF.

This clonotype was observed a handful of times. This rearrangement joins TRBV10-3 to TRBJ2-1, with 13 bases matching TRBD2. The CDR3 runs to 14 residues. Germline CDR1 ENHRY, CDR2 SYGVKD. V shed 6 bases, J shed 6 bases, and the junction held 2 bases outside the gene matches. The CDR3 sequence is CAIRLAGGLNEQFF. The CDR3 DNA is TGTGCCATCAGACTAGCGGGAGGGCTCAATGAGCAGTTCTTC.

A few counts support this clonotype. The V and J genes are TRBV5-7 and TRBJ1-3; no clear D gene. TRBV5-7 is recorded as an ORF, its role being uncertain. The CDR3 runs to 17 residues. Trimming pared 0 bases from V and 0 bases from J, leaving 13 bases between. The CDR3 spells CASSLGAFKSSGNTIYF. In nucleotides, the CDR3 is TGTGCCAGCAGCTTGGGTGCATTCAAGAGCTCTGGAAACACCATATATTTT.

This clonotype was found a few times. The V gene is TRBV20-1, the J gene TRBJ2-1, with no clear D. Trimming took 5 bases from V and 0 from J, leaving 14 bases between them. Germline loops: CDR1 DFQATT, CDR2 SNEGSKA (reference sequence). The CDR3 spans 15 residues. CDR3: CSAANGKSSYNEQFF. The CDR3 region has the DNA TGCAGTGCTGCCAATGGGAAAAGCTCCTACAATGAGCAGTTCTTC.

V usage is TRBV20-1 and J usage is TRBJ2-7; 7 bases are shared with TRBD1. Trimming at V came to 1 base and at J to 4 bases, leaving 10 bases not matched to a gene. This CDR3 spans 15 amino acids. Germline V gene lookup returns CDR1 DFQATT and CDR2 SNEGSKA (reference sequence). The CDR3 sequence is CSARAPGQKIYEQYF. CDR3 in DNA: TGCAGTGCTAGAGCACCGGGACAGAAGATTTACGAGCAGTACTTC.

The rearrangement uses TRBV4-3 and TRBJ1-1; D is uncertain. The CDR3 consists of 16 residues. The V gene lost 0 bases and the J gene lost 0 bases, with 11 bases spanning the gap. CDR1 is LGHNA and CDR2 is YSLEER in the germline V gene. The CDR3 region is CASSQDVRVMNTEAFF. DNA of the CDR3: TGCGCCAGCAGCCAAGATGTGAGGGTCATGAACACTGAAGCTTTCTTT.

This clonotype showed up just a few times. The chain has TRBV5-4 and TRBJ1-1, with TRBD1 identical over 10 bases. J was trimmed by 4 bases and V by 4 bases; bases with no gene match: 10. The CDR3 length is 16 residues. Germline lookup yields CDR1 SGHNT and CDR2 YYREEE (reference sequence). The CDR3 region is CASSPPGTGVATEAFF. The CDR3 region has the DNA TGTGCCAGCAGCCCACCCGGGACAGGGGTGGCCACTGAAGCTTTCTTT.